The source of this T cell receptor beta chain is a study of T cell repertoires in cytomegalovirus infection. Across the study: CMV infection together with matching HLA type was indicated by public TCR beta signatures.

TCRdb re-called the reads with MiXCR, one entry per CDR3 protein. This table has about 700,000 distinct CDR3 sequences, around 35% appearing once. In the case of this clonotype: Its antigen is not known.

V lost 0 bases and J 3 bases, leaving 9 bases between the germline ends. Germline V gene data show CDR1 as LNHNV and CDR2 as YYDKDF (reference sequence). The CDR3 is made up of 16 amino acids. This specimen was cultured PBMCs, taken from culture after CMV antigen stimulation. The receptor was derived from a human donor in good health (CMV status not recorded). Some clones in this sample may be carry-over from other donors' samples. The chain employs TRBV15 and TRBJ1-6; D is undetermined. CDR3 bases: TGTGCCACCAGCAGAGAGACACAGAACTATAATTCACCCCTCCACTTT. Translation gives CATSRETQNYNSPLHF. Variable domain in full (rest from reference TRBV15 and TRBJ1-6): DAMVIQNPRYQVTQFGKPVTLSCSQTLNHNVMYWYQQKSSQAPKLLFHYYDKDFNNEADTPDNFQSRRPNTSFCFLDIRSPGLGDTAMYLCATSRETQNYNSPLHFGNGTRLTVT.